This is a list of T cell receptor beta chains from one sample in a study of identical twins. TCRdb processed the 5' RACE reads anew with MiXCR; each CDR3 protein has one entry. The sample contains nearly 650,000 distinct CDR3 sequences, about 7.6% of which appear only once. The data were also submitted as part of a second study, on yellow fever vaccine responses in identical twins.

Sequencing was carried out using PBMCs. The receptor set was obtained from a woman aged 18-30 years in good health. The CDR3 runs from the conserved cysteine through the conserved F or W. The order of the fields is D gene, V gene, clone size, J gene, CDR3 length, CDR3 protein, CDR3 DNA. The D gene is left open where the match is weak. Some rows have no size entry. The others give once, few or many, or a class for an expanded clone.

NA	TRBV2	NA	TRBJ2-1	15	CASSDGQRTYNEQFF	TGTGCCAGCAGTGATGGCCAGAGGACCTACAATGAGCAGTTCTTC
NA	TRBV5-1	many	TRBJ2-2	16	CASSLSERAGTGELFF	TGCGCCAGCAGCTTGTCGGAGCGGGCGGGTACCGGGGAGCTGTTTTTT
NA	TRBV3-1	many	TRBJ2-2	14	CASSYRVGSGELFF	TGTGCCAGCAGCTACAGGGTCGGATCCGGGGAGCTGTTTTTT
NA	TRBV21-1	few	TRBJ2-5	20	CASSTRIPGTGGRPLRTQYF	TGTGCCAGCAGCACCCGAATCCCCGGGACAGGGGGACGACCCTTGCGAACCCAGTACTTC
NA	TRBV18	NA	TRBJ2-1	13	CASFLRGLNEQFF	TGTGCCAGTTTCTTACGGGGTCTCAATGAGCAGTTCTTC
TRBD2	TRBV7-3	few	TRBJ2-2	15	CASSLIAGVPGELFF	TGTGCCAGCAGCTTAATAGCGGGTGTACCCGGGGAGCTGTTTTTT
TRBD2	TRBV10-3	few	TRBJ2-1	15	CAISESGGDSGGQFF	TGTGCCATCAGTGAGTCCGGGGGGGATAGCGGGGGACAGTTCTTC
NA	TRBV5-1	few	TRBJ1-3	12	CASSSDGNTIYF	TGCGCCAGCAGCTCGGACGGAAACACCATATATTTT
NA	TRBV10-2	few	TRBJ2-5	13	CASRDLLWETQYF	TGCGCCAGCAGGGACTTGCTCTGGGAGACCCAGTACTTC
TRBD1	TRBV6-5	few	TRBJ2-3	17	CASSYSDRVDFPDTQYF	TGTGCCAGCAGTTACTCTGACAGGGTGGACTTCCCAGATACGCAGTATTTT
NA	TRBV29-1	few	TRBJ1-2	14	CSVIPWGSDYGYTF	TGCAGCGTTATTCCTTGGGGATCCGACTATGGCTACACCTTC
TRBD2	TRBV29-1	few	TRBJ2-3	14	CSVERLAGGYTQYF	TGCAGCGTTGAACGTTTAGCGGGGGGGTATACGCAGTATTTT
NA	TRBV5-1	many	TRBJ2-1	14	CASSFTGLLNEQFF	TGCGCCAGCAGCTTTACAGGACTGCTCAATGAGCAGTTCTTC
NA	TRBV20-1	many	TRBJ2-1	13	CSAISPSYNEQFF	TGCAGTGCAATATCCCCCTCCTACAATGAGCAGTTCTTC
TRBD2	TRBV12-3/TRBV12-4	many	TRBJ2-1	17	CASRASGLAGSYNEQFF	TGTGCCAGCAGAGCATCGGGACTAGCGGGGTCCTACAATGAGCAGTTCTTC
TRBD1	TRBV5-1	many	TRBJ2-7	19	CASSLAADRGLGYSYEQYF	TGCGCCAGCAGCTTGGCCGCAGACAGGGGATTGGGATACTCCTACGAGCAGTACTTC
NA	TRBV12-3/TRBV12-4	many	TRBJ1-5	16	CASSLGPGSYNQPQHF	TGTGCCAGCAGTTTAGGCCCGGGGAGCTACAATCAGCCCCAGCATTTT
NA	TRBV20-1	many	TRBJ2-3	12	CSASRKTDTQYF	TGCAGTGCTAGCCGGAAAACAGATACGCAGTATTTT
NA	TRBV5-1	few	TRBJ2-3	14	CASSLQSSTDTQYF	TGCGCCAGCAGCTTACAATCTAGCACAGATACGCAGTATTTT
TRBD1	TRBV12-3/TRBV12-4	many	TRBJ1-5	14	CASSVTGGGQPQHF	TGTGCCAGCAGTGTGACAGGGGGCGGGCAGCCCCAGCATTTT
TRBD2	TRBV9	few	TRBJ2-4	15	CASSLHGLAENIQYF	TGTGCCAGCAGCTTACACGGACTAGCCGAAAACATTCAGTACTTC
NA	TRBV3-1	NA	TRBJ1-2	15	CASSFGTDLNYGYTF	TGTGCCAGCAGCTTCGGGACGGACCTTAACTATGGCTACACCTTC
TRBD2	TRBV15	NA	TRBJ2-4	20	CATSRATGTSGVLAKNIQYF	TGTGCCACCAGCAGGGCTACCGGGACTAGCGGCGTCTTAGCCAAAAACATTCAGTACTTC
TRBD1	TRBV4-1	NA	TRBJ1-2	14	CASSQDRTGDGYTF	TGCGCCAGCAGCCAAGATCGAACAGGGGATGGCTACACCTTC
NA	TRBV19	NA	TRBJ1-1	13	CASSIVQGPEAFF	TGTGCCAGTAGTATAGTTCAGGGGCCTGAAGCTTTCTTT
NA	TRBV5-6	NA	TRBJ2-2	13	CASSWWGARELFF	TGTGCCAGCAGCTGGTGGGGGGCCCGGGAGCTGTTTTTT
NA	TRBV20-1	NA	TRBJ1-5	13	CSAGGAPGQPQHF	TGCAGTGCTGGGGGGGCGCCGGGGCAGCCCCAGCATTTT
TRBD2	TRBV20-1	NA	TRBJ2-5	17	CSASWEPSGEYQETQYF	TGCAGTGCTAGCTGGGAACCTAGCGGGGAGTACCAAGAGACCCAGTACTTC
NA	TRBV11-2	NA	TRBJ1-5	14	CASSPDWGGQPQHF	TGTGCCAGCAGCCCAGACTGGGGGGGGCAGCCCCAGCATTTT
NA	TRBV20-1	few	TRBJ1-5	14	CSASPGFSNQPQHF	TGCAGTGCTAGCCCAGGTTTTTCCAATCAGCCCCAGCATTTT
NA	TRBV3-1	many	TRBJ1-2	15	CASSQDRKNPYGYTF	TGTGCCAGCAGCCAAGATAGGAAAAACCCCTATGGCTACACCTTC
TRBD2	TRBV20-1	NA	TRBJ2-1	15	CSARDFGGGNNEQFF	TGCAGTGCTAGAGATTTCGGCGGGGGGAACAATGAGCAGTTCTTC
NA	TRBV6-5	few	TRBJ2-7	15	CASSYEQGHPYEQYF	TGTGCCAGCAGTTACGAACAGGGCCACCCCTACGAGCAGTACTTC
NA	TRBV6-1	few	TRBJ2-1	16	CASSEDWGGDYNEQFF	TGTGCCAGCAGTGAAGATTGGGGAGGAGACTACAATGAGCAGTTCTTC
TRBD1	TRBV3-1	few	TRBJ2-1	15	CASSHGQGPSNEQFF	TGTGCCAGCAGCCATGGACAGGGTCCTTCAAATGAGCAGTTCTTC
NA	TRBV29-1	few	TRBJ2-7	14	CSVVELAPLYEQYF	TGCAGCGTTGTGGAACTAGCTCCCCTCTACGAGCAGTACTTC
NA	TRBV5-1	few	TRBJ2-4	14	CASSFGGSENIQYF	TGCGCCAGCAGTTTCGGTGGGAGCGAAAACATTCAGTACTTC
NA	TRBV20-1	NA	TRBJ2-3	13	CSAETLEADTQYF	TGCAGTGCAGAGACCCTCGAGGCAGATACGCAGTATTTT
NA	TRBV25-1	many	TRBJ2-3	13	CASSELITDTQYF	TGTGCCAGCAGTGAATTAATAACAGATACGCAGTATTTT
NA	TRBV4-1	many	TRBJ2-5	14	CASSQDLQQETQYF	TGCGCCAGCAGCCAAGATTTACAGCAAGAGACCCAGTACTTC
NA	TRBV9	NA	TRBJ1-4	16	CASSPRQEATNEKLFF	TGTGCCAGCAGCCCACGACAGGAGGCAACTAATGAAAAACTGTTTTTT
NA	TRBV4-1	NA	TRBJ2-7	15	CASSQGWGGPYEQYF	TGCGCCAGCAGCCAAGGTTGGGGCGGGCCCTACGAGCAGTACTTC
NA	TRBV20-1	few	TRBJ2-1	10	CSVAYNEQFF	TGCAGTGTTGCCTACAATGAGCAGTTCTTC
TRBD1	TRBV5-1	many	TRBJ2-3	16	CASSLVGQGFADTQYF	TGCGCCAGCAGCTTGGTCGGACAGGGGTTCGCTGATACGCAGTATTTT
TRBD1	TRBV24-1	many	TRBJ2-6	17	CATSGTGVDSGANVLTF	TGTGCCACCAGTGGGACAGGTGTTGACTCTGGGGCCAACGTCCTGACTTTC
TRBD2	TRBV12-3/TRBV12-4	few	TRBJ2-1	16	CASRGSGGRIYNEQFF	TGTGCCAGCAGGGGGTCAGGCGGGAGAATCTACAATGAGCAGTTCTTC
NA	TRBV5-1	many	TRBJ2-7	15	CASSLDPGSTYEQYF	TGCGCCAGCAGCTTGGACCCCGGGTCTACCTACGAGCAGTACTTC
TRBD1	TRBV6-1	NA	TRBJ2-1	17	CASSRSGTGGGYNEQFF	TGTGCCAGCAGCCGATCCGGGACAGGGGGGGGGTACAATGAGCAGTTCTTC
NA	TRBV5-1	NA	TRBJ1-4	12	CASSLDRQKLFF	TGCGCCAGCAGCTTGGACAGACAAAAACTGTTTTTT
NA	TRBV5-1	few	TRBJ2-1	12	CASSRRGNEQFF	TGCGCCAGCAGCAGACGAGGGAATGAGCAGTTCTTC
NA	TRBV6-1	few	TRBJ2-7	11	CASNKDYEQYF	TGTGCCAGCAATAAGGACTACGAGCAGTACTTC
NA	TRBV29-1	few	TRBJ1-1	15	CSVDNRAPTNTEAFF	TGCAGCGTAGACAACAGGGCCCCCACGAACACTGAAGCTTTCTTT
NA	TRBV12-3/TRBV12-4	few	TRBJ1-2	13	CASSFDGSYGYTF	TGTGCCAGCAGTTTTGACGGATCCTATGGCTACACCTTC
NA	TRBV12-3/TRBV12-4	few	TRBJ1-1	12	CASSYDTIEAFF	TGTGCCAGCAGCTATGACACAATCGAAGCTTTCTTT
NA	TRBV11-3	many	TRBJ1-1	15	CASSPNVGVNTEAFF	TGTGCCAGCAGCCCAAACGTCGGGGTGAACACTGAAGCTTTCTTT
NA	TRBV6-1	few	TRBJ1-5	13	CASTGGSNQPQHF	TGTGCCAGCACGGGAGGTAGCAATCAGCCCCAGCATTTT
NA	TRBV12-3/TRBV12-4	few	TRBJ1-1	14	CASKVGRLNTEAFF	TGTGCCAGCAAGGTCGGGAGGCTGAACACTGAAGCTTTCTTT